One sample yielded the 14 T cell receptor beta chains listed below, sequenced in a study of shared clonotypes between healthy human individuals. The assay was immunoSEQ multiplex PCR, and TCRdb's table has in-frame clones only and misses some. The table includes just over 2,000,000 clones, 95% detected once. The specimen sequenced was naive CD4+ T cells sorted from blood. Subset specified: CD45RA+ positively selected. The receptors come from a man younger than 35 in good health.

The rearrangement joins TRBV5-7 to TRBJ2-3; D remains ambiguous. TRBV5-7 is flagged as an ORF with uncertain function. This CDR3 has 15 amino acids. V lost 3 bases and J lost 1, with 12 bases in between. The CDR3 loop is CASSSRTARTDTQYF. CDR3 in DNA: TGTGCCAGCAGCTCCCGGACGGCCCGCACAGATACGCAGTATTTT.

The chain has TRBV5-1 and TRBJ1-2, with D tentatively TRBD1 (5 bases). With 0 bases removed from V and 8 bases from J, the gap between germline ends came to 14 bases. This CDR3 contains 14 residues. The germline V gene encodes CDR1 SGHRS and CDR2 YFSETQ. The CDR3 is CASSLDPGPGGYTF. CDR3 DNA: TGCGCCAGCAGCTTGGATCCAGGGCCTGGGGGCTACACCTTC.

J is TRBJ2-2 and V is TRBV7-9; TRBD1 is a possible D gene (6 bases). The CDR3 loop spans 15 amino acids. V lost 5 bases, J lost 7 bases, and 17 bases lay in between. Germline V lookup: CDR1 SEHNR, CDR2 FQNEAQ (reference sequence). This CDR3 is CASSHTTLGGGELFF. The CDR3 DNA reads as TGTGCCAGCAGCCATACGACTCTAGGGGGCGGGGAGCTGTTTTTT.

With regard to this clone: The same CDR3 also results from other DNA sequences found in this sample. The rearrangement joins TRBV7-9 to TRBJ2-7; TRBD1 matches 7 bases. Trimming removed 1 base from V and 2 bases from J; junction bases left unmatched: 2. Germline-derived CDR1 and CDR2 are SEHNR and FQNEAQ (reference sequence). This CDR3 spans 14 amino acids. This CDR3 reads CASSLGQGTYEQYF. The DNA of the CDR3 is TGTGCCAGCAGCTTAGGACAGGGTACCTACGAGCAGTACTTC.

This chain connects TRBV30 to TRBJ2-1, with TRBD2 matching 8 bases. The length of the CDR3 is 13 residues. The V and J ends lost 2 bases and 9 bases, in that order; junction bases with no gene match: 6. In germline, CDR1 is GTSNPN, CDR2 SVGIG (reference sequence). CDR3 nucleotides: TGTGCCTGGAGTCCGGGGGGGCCGGGTGAGCAGTTCTTC. Translating it yields CAWSPGGPGEQFF.

The rearrangement joins TRBV7-2 to TRBJ2-1; 12 bases are shared with TRBD2. V shed 4 bases and J 4 bases; nucleotides not matched to a gene: 8. This CDR3 is 17 amino acids long. Germline V gene data show CDR1 as SGHTA and CDR2 as FQGNSA. CDR3 DNA: TGTGCCAGCAGCTCATCTCTAGCGGGAGGGGGTTACAATGAGCAGTTCTTC. It codes for CASSSSLAGGGYNEQFF.

The chain combines TRBV19 with TRBJ1-2; 7 bases agree with TRBD1. In germline, CDR1 is LNHDA, CDR2 SQIVND (reference sequence). This CDR3 spans 14 amino acids. V lost 6 bases, J lost 4 bases, and 8 bases stayed unmatched. The CDR3 sequence is CASRSGTASYGYTF. CDR3 coding DNA: TGTGCCAGTAGAAGTGGGACAGCTTCCTATGGCTACACCTTC.

The rearrangement uses TRBV5-4 and TRBJ2-5; TRBD2 might be the D (5 bases). CDR1 SGHNT and CDR2 YYREEE come from the germline V gene (reference sequence). V lost 4 bases and J lost 3, with 13 bases in between. The length of the CDR3 is 14 residues. CDR3 coding DNA: TGTGCCAGCAGCCGATTGGACGGGGAAGAGACCCAGTACTTC. This sequence encodes CASSRLDGEETQYF.

A remark on this clone: Other DNA variants within this sample encode the same CDR3. In DNA, the CDR3 is TGTGCCAGTAGGAGGACAGCGGGTGACTACGAGCAGTACTTC. Residues: CASRRTAGDYEQYF. The rearrangement links TRBV19 to TRBJ2-7, with D tentatively TRBD1 or TRBD2 (6 bases each). The germline V gene encodes CDR1 LNHDA and CDR2 SQIVND (reference sequence). V dropped 6 bases and J dropped 3 bases, with 15 bases sitting between them. The CDR3 has 14 residues.

The rearrangement joins TRBV5-4 to TRBJ2-6; D ambiguous. The CDR3 is made up of 14 amino acids. Per the germline V gene, CDR1 is SGHNT and CDR2 is YYREEE (reference sequence). Trimming took off 4 bases at V and 3 bases at J, with 8 bases between the two ends. As DNA, the CDR3 is TGTGCCAGCAGCCTATCTTTTGGGGCCAACGTCCTGACTTTC. This translates into CASSLSFGANVLTF. The full variable domain, rest sourced from reference TRBV5-4 and TRBJ2-6, is ETGVTQSPTHLIKTRGQQVTLRCSSQSGHNTVSWYQQALGQGPQFIFQYYREEENGRGNFPPRFSGLQFPNYSSELNVNALELDDSALYLCASSLSFGANVLTFGAGSRLTVL.

The table lists this clone with a count of one. The gene calls are TRBV4-3 and TRBJ2-5; 13 bases agree with TRBD2. The length of the CDR3 is 16 residues. CDR1 is LGHNA, CDR2 YSLEER, per germline. J was trimmed by 1 base and V by 4 bases; bases with no gene match: 3. CDR3 amino acids: CASSRGTSGIQETQYF. The CDR3 region has the DNA TGCGCCAGCAGCCGTGGGACTAGCGGGATCCAAGAGACCCAGTACTTC.

The CDR3 bases are TGTGCCAGCAGCGGGTGGGGAGACTATAATTCACCCCTCCACTTT. Protein: CASSGWGDYNSPLHF. The rearrangement uses TRBV11-2 and TRBJ1-6; no reliable D call. The germline CDR1 and CDR2 sequences are SGHAT and FQNNGV. Trimming shortened V by 5 bases and J by 3 bases, and 11 bases separated the two germline ends. There are 15 residues in the CDR3.

This clone showed up just a few times. CDR3 protein: CAWQGQGNQPQHF. DNA for the CDR3: TGTGCCTGGCAAGGCCAGGGGAATCAGCCCCAGCATTTT. The V gene is TRBV30, the J gene TRBJ1-5; D may be TRBD1 (6 bases). V lost 5 bases and J lost 4, with 12 bases in between. The CDR3 covers 13 residues. Germline CDR1 reads GTSNPN; CDR2 reads SVGIG (reference sequence).

This chain links TRBV6-5 with TRBJ2-7, with 7 bases matching TRBD2. This CDR3 spans 15 amino acids. Germline loops: CDR1 MNHEY, CDR2 SVGAGI. The V gene end was trimmed by 7 bases and the J gene end by 0 bases; junction bases not matched to a gene: 9. This CDR3 reads CASKASGLLSYEQYF. CDR3 bases: TGTGCCAGCAAGGCTAGCGGCCTACTCTCCTACGAGCAGTACTTC.